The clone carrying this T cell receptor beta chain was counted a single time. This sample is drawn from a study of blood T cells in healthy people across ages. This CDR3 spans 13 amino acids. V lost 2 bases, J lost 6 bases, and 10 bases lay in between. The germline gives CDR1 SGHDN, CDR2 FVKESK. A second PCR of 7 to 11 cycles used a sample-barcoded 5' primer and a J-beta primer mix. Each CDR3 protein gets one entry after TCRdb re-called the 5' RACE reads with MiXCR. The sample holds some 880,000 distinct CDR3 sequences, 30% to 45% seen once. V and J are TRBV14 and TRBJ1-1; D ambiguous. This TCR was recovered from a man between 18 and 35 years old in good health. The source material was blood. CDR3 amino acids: CASSQWKKSEAFF. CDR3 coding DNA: TGTGCCAGCAGCCAATGGAAAAAGTCTGAAGCTTTCTTT.